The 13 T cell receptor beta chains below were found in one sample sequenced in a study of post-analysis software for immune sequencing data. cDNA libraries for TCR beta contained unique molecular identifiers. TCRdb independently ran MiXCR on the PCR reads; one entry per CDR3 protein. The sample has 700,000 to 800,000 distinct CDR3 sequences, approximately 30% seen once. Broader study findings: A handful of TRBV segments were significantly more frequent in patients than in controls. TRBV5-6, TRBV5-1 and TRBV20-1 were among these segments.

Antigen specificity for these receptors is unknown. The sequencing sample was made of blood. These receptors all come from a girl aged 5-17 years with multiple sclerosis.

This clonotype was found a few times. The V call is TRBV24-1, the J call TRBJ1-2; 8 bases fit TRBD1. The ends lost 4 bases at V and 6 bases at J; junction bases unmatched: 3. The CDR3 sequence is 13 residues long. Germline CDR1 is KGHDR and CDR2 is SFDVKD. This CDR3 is CATSEQTGDGYTF. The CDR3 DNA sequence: TGTGCCACCAGTGAGCAGACAGGGGATGGCTACACCTTC.

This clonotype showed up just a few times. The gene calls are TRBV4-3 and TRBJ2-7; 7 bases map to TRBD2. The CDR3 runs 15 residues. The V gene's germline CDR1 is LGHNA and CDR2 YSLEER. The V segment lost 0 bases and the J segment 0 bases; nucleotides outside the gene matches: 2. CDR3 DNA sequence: TGCGCCAGCAGCCAAGATTGGGGGGGCTCCTACGAGCAGTACTTC. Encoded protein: CASSQDWGGSYEQYF.

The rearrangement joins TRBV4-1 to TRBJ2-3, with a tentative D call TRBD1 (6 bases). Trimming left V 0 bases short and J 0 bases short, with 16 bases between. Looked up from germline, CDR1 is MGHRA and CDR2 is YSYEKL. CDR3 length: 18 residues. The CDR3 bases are TGCGCCAGCAGCCAAGATCCGCCCGGGACAATTAGCACAGATACGCAGTATTTT. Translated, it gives CASSQDPPGTISTDTQYF.

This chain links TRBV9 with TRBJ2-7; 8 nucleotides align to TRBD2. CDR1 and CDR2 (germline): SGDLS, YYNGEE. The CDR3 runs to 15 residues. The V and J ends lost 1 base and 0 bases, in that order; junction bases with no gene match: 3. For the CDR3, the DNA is TGTGCCAGCAGCGTATTCGGGACTAGCTCCTACGAGCAGTACTTC. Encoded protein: CASSVFGTSSYEQYF.

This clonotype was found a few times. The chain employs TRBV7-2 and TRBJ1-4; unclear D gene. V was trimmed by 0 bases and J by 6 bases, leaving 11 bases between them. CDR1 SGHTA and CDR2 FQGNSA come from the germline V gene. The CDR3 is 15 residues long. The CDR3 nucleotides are TGTGCCAGCAGCTTAGCAAGAGGGTCGGATGAAAAACTGTTTTTT. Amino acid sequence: CASSLARGSDEKLFF.

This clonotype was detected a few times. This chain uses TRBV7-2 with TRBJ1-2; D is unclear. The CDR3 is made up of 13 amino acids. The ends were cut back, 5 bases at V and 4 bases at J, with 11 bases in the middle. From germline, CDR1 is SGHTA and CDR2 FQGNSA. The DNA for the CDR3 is TGTGCCAGCAGCCCCCCAGTGGCCTATGGCTACACCTTC. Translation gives CASSPPVAYGYTF.

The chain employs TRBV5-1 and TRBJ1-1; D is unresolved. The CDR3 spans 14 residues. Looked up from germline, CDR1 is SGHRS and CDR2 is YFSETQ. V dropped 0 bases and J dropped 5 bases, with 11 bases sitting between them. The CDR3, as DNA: TGCGCCAGCAGCTTGGCCTTCGTGGGTACTGAAGCTTTCTTT. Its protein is CASSLAFVGTEAFF.

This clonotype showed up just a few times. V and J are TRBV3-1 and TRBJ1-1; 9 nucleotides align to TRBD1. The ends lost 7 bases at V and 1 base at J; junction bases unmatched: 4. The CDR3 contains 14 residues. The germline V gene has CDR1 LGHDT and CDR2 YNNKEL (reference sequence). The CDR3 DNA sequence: TGTGCCAGCACCGGGACAGGGCGGAACACTGAAGCTTTCTTT. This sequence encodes CASTGTGRNTEAFF.

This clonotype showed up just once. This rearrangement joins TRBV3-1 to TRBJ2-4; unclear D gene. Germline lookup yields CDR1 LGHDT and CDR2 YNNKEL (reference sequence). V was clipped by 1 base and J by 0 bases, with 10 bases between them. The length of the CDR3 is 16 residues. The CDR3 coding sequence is TGTGCCAGCAGCCAAGGATGGGGTCTAGCCAAAAACATTCAGTACTTC. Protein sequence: CASSQGWGLAKNIQYF.

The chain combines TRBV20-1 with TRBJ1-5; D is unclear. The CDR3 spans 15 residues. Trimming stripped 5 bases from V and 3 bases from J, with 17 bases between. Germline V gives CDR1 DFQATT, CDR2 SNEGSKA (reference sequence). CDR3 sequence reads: CSAEAAGSYNQPQHF. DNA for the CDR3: TGCAGTGCTGAAGCCGCCGGCAGTTACAATCAGCCCCAGCATTTT.

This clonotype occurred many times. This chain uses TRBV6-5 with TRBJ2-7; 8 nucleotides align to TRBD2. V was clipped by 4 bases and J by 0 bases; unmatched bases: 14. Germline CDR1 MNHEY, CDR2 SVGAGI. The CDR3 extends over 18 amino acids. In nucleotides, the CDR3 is TGTGCCAGCAGTTCCCGGACTAGCCAGAGCCGAGCCTCCTACGAGCAGTACTTC. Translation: CASSSRTSQSRASYEQYF.

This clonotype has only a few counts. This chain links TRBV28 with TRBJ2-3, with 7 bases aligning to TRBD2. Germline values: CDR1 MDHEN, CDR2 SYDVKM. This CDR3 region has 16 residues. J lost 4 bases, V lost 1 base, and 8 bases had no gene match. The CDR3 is CASSLLGLAEADTQYF. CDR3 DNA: TGTGCCAGCAGTTTATTAGGGCTAGCGGAGGCAGATACGCAGTATTTT.

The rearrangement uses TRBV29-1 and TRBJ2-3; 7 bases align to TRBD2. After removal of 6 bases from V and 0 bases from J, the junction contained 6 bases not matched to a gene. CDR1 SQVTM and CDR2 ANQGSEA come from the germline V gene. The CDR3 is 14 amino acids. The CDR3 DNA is TGCAGCGTGGGCCTGGGGGGGAGCACAGATACGCAGTATTTT. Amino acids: CSVGLGGSTDTQYF.